This TCR beta chain was sequenced in a study of control samples from healthy donors and cancer patients. The CDR3 sequence is 14 residues long. The germline gives CDR1 MNHEY, CDR2 SMNVEV (reference sequence). V lost 5 bases to trimming and J lost 8 bases, with 15 bases between them. Profiled with immunoSEQ multiplex PCR; TCRdb holds only in-frame clones, not every one. The top ten hold 13% to 15% of the sample, which has about 100,000 clones, 70% to 90% seen once. This receptor was obtained from a man aged 25-45 years in good health. The sample consisted of blood. This sequence joins TRBV27 and TRBJ1-4; the D gene is possibly TRBD1 (5 bases). This CDR3 reads CASSRRDAGEKLFF. Written as DNA, the CDR3 is TGTGCCAGCAGTCGGAGGGACGCCGGCGAAAAACTGTTTTTT.